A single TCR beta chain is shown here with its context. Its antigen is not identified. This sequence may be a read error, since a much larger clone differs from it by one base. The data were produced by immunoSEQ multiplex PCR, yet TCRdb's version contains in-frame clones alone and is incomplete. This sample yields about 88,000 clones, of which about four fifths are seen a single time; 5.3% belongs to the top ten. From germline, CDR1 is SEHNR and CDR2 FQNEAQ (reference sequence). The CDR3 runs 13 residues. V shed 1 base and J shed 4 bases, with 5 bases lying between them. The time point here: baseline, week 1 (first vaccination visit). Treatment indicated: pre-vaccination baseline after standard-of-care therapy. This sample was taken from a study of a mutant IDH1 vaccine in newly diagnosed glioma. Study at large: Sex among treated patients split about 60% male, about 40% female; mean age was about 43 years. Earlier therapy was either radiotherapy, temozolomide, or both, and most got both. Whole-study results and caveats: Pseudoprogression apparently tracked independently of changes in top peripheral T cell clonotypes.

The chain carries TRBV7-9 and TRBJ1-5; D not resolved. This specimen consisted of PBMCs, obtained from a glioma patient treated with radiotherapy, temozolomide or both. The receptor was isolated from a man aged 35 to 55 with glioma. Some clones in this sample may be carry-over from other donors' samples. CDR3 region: CASSLEANQPQHF. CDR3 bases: TGTGCCAGCAGCTTAGAGGCAAATCAGCCCCAGCATTTT.